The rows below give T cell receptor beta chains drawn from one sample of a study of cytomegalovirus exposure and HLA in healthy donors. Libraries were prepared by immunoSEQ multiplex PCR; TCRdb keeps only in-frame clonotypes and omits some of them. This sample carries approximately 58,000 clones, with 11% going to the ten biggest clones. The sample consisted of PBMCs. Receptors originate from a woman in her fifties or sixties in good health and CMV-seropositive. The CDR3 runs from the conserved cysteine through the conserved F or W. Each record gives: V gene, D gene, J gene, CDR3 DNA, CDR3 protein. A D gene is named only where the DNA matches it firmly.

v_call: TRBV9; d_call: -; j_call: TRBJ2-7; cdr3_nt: TGTGCCAGCAGCGTAGGGCCGGGTTGGTCCTACGAGCAGTACTTC; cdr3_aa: CASSVGPGWSYEQYF
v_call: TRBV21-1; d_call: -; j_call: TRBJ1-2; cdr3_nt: TGTGCCAGCAGCAACCAGAATGGACAGGGAAGCTACACCTTC; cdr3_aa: CASSNQNGQGSYTF
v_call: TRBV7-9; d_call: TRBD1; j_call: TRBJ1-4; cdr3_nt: TGTGCCAGCAGCCGACAGGGGTTGGCTAATGAAAAACTGTTTTTT; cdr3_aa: CASSRQGLANEKLFF
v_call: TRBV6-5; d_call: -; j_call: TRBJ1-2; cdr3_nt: TGTGCCAGCAGTTACGGAGGTTCCGGGCGCTATGGCTACACCTTC; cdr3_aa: CASSYGGSGRYGYTF
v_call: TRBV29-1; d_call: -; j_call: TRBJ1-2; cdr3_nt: TGCAGCGGGGTCGACACCTATGGCTACACCTTC; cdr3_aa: CSGVDTYGYTF
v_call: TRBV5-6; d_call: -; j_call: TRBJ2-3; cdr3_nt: TGTGCCAGCAGCCCCCCGGCCCCATTCGGGAGTACAGATACGCAGTATTTT; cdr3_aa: CASSPPAPFGSTDTQYF
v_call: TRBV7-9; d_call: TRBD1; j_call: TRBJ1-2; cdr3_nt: TGTGCCAGCAGCTTAGGACGACAGGGGCAGTATGGCTACACCTTC; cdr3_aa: CASSLGRQGQYGYTF
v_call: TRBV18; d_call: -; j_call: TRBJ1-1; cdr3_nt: TGTGCCAGCTCACCACGACAGATGAACACTGAAGCTTTCTTT; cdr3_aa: CASSPRQMNTEAFF
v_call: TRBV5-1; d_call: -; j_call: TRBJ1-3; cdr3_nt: TGCGCCAGCACGAGGGACACCACCGCAGGAAACACCATATATTTT; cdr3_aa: CASTRDTTAGNTIYF
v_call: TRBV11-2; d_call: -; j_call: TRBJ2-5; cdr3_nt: TGTGCCAGCAGCTCGCCTAGCGCCGGGACCCAGTACTTC; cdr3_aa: CASSSPSAGTQYF
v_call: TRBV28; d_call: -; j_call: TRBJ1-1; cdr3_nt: TGTGCCAGCAGTTTACAGGGGCGGACCACTGAAGCTTTCTTT; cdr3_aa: CASSLQGRTTEAFF
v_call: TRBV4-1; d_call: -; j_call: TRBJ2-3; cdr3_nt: TGCGCCAGCAGCCAAGATGGTGGGCTGTTGTGGACAGATACGCAGTATTTT; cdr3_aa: CASSQDGGLLWTDTQYF
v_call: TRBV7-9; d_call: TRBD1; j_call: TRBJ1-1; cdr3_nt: TGTGCCAGCAGCCAACAGGGGGCGGAAGGTACTGAAGCTTTCTTT; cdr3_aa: CASSQQGAEGTEAFF
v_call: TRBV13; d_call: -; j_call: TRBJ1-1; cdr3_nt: TGTGCCAGCAGCTCTGACAGGAGGAACACTGAAGCTTTCTTT; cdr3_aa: CASSSDRRNTEAFF
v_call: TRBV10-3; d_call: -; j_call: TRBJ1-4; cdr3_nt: TGTGCCATCAGTGAGTCTGGCAATTCTAATGAAAAACTGTTTTTT; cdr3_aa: CAISESGNSNEKLFF